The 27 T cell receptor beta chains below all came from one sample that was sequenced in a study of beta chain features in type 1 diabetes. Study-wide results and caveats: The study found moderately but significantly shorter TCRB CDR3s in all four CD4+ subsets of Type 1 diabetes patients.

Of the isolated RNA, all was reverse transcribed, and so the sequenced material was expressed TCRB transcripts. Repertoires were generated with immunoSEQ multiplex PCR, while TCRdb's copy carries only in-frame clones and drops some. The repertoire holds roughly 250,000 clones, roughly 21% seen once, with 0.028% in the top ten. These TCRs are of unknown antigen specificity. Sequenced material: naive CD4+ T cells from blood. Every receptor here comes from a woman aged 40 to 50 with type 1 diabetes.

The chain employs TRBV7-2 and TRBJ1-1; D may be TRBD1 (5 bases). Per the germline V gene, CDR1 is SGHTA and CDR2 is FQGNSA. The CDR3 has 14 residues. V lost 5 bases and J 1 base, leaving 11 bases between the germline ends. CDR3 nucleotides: TGTGCCAGCAGCCGTAGCGGACAGAACACTGAAGCTTTCTTT. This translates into CASSRSGQNTEAFF.

This chain's CDR3 is CASSTRDRGVNIQYF. Written as DNA, the CDR3 is TGTGCCAGCAGCACCCGGGACAGGGGAGTTAACATTCAGTACTTC. The V gene is TRBV7-2, the J gene TRBJ2-4; 10 nucleotides line up with TRBD1. V lost 5 bases and J lost 7; bases outside the gene matches: 8. Germline V gene sequence: CDR1 SGHTA, CDR2 FQGNSA. The CDR3 runs to 15 residues.

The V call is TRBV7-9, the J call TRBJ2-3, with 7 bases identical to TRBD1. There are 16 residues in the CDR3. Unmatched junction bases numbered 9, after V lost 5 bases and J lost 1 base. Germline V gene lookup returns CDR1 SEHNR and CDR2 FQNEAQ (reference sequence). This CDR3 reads CASSPNRGQRTDTQYF. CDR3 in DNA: TGTGCCAGCAGCCCTAACAGGGGCCAACGCACAGATACGCAGTATTTT.

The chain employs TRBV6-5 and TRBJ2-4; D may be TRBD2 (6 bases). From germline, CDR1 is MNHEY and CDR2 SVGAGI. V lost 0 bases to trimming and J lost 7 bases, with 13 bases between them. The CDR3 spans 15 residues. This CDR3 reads CASSYSSGRINIQYF. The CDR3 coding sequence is TGTGCCAGCAGTTACTCGTCGGGGAGGATTAACATTCAGTACTTC.

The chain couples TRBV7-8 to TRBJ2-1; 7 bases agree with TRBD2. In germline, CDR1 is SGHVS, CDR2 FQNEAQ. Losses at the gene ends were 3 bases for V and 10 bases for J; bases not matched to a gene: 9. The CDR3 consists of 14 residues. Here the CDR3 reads CASSFRESGGEQFF. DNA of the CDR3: TGTGCCAGCAGCTTCCGGGAGTCGGGAGGAGAGCAGTTCTTC.

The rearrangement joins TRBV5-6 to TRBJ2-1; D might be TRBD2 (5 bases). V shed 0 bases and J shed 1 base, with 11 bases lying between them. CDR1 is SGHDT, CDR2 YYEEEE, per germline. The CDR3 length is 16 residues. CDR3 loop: CASSLEGLASYNEQFF. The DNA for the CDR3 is TGTGCCAGCAGCTTGGAGGGTCTAGCATCCTACAATGAGCAGTTCTTC.

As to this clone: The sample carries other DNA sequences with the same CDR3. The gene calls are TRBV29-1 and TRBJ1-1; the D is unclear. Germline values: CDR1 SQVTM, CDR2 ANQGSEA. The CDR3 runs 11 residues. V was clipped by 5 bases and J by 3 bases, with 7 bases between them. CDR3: CSVRRDTEAFF. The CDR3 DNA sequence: TGCAGCGTTCGCCGGGACACTGAAGCTTTCTTT.

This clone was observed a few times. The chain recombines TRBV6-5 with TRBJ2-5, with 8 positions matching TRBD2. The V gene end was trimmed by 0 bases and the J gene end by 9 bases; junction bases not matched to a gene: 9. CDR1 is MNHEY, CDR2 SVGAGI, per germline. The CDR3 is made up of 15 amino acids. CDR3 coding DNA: TGTGCCAGCAGTTACTCGCGGGGGGTGGGGGAGGCCCAGTACTTC. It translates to CASSYSRGVGEAQYF.

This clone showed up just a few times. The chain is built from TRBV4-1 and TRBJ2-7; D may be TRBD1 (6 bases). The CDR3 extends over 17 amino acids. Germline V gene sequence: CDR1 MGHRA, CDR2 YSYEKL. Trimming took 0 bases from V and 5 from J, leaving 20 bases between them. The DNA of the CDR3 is TGCGCCAGCAGCCAAGATCTGGGGGCATACGCCTGGGACGAGCAGTACTTC. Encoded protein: CASSQDLGAYAWDEQYF.

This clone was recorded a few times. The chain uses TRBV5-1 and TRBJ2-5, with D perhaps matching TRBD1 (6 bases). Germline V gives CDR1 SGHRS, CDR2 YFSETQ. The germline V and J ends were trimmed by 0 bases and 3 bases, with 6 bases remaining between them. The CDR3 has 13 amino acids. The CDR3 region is CASSLGTEETQYF. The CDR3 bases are TGCGCCAGCAGCTTGGGGACAGAAGAGACCCAGTACTTC. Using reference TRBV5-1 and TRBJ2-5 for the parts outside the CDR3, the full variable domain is KAGVTQTPRYLIKTRGQQVTLSCSPISGHRSVSWYQQTPGQGLQFLFEYFSETQRNKGNFPGRFSGRQFSNSRSEMNVSTLELGDSALYLCASSLGTEETQYFGPGTRLLVL.

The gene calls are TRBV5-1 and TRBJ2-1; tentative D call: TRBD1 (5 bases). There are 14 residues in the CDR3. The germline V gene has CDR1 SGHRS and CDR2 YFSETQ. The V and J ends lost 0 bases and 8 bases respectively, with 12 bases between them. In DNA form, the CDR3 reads TGCGCCAGCAGCTTGGTTTCCCAGGGATATGAGCAGTTCTTC. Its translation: CASSLVSQGYEQFF. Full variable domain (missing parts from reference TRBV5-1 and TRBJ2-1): KAGVTQTPRYLIKTRGQQVTLSCSPISGHRSVSWYQQTPGQGLQFLFEYFSETQRNKGNFPGRFSGRQFSNSRSEMNVSTLELGDSALYLCASSLVSQGYEQFFGPGTRLTVL.

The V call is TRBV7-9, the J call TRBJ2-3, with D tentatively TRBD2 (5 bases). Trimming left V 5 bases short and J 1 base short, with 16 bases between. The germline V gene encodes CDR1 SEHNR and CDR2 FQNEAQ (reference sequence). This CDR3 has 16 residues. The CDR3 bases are TGTGCCAGCAGCCCTCGGGGTCCCACCGGCACAGATACGCAGTATTTT. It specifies CASSPRGPTGTDTQYF.

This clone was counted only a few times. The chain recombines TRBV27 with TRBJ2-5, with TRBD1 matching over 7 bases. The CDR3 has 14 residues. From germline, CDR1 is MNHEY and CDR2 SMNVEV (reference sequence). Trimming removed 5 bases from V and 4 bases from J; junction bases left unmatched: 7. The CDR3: CASSPRQGGETQYF. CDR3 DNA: TGTGCCAGCAGTCCTCGACAGGGCGGAGAGACCCAGTACTTC.

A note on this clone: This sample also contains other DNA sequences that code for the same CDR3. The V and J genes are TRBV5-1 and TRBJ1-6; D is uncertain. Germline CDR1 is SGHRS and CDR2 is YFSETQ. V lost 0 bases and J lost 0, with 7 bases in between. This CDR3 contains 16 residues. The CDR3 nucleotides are TGCGCCAGCAGCTTGGGAAGTAGCTCCTATAATTCACCCCTCCACTTT. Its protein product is CASSLGSSSYNSPLHF.

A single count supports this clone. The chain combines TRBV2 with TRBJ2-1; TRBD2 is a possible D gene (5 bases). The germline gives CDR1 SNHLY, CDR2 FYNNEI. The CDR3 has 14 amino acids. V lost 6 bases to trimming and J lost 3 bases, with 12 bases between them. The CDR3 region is CASRDGVLYNEQFF. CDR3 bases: TGTGCCAGCAGGGACGGGGTACTCTACAATGAGCAGTTCTTC.

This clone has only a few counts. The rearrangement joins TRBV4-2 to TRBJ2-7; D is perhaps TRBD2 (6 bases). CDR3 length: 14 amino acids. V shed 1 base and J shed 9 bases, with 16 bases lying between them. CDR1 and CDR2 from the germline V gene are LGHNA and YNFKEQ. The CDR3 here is CASSQVGTPVGQYF. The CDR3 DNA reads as TGTGCCAGCAGCCAAGTTGGGACTCCGGTAGGGCAGTACTTC.

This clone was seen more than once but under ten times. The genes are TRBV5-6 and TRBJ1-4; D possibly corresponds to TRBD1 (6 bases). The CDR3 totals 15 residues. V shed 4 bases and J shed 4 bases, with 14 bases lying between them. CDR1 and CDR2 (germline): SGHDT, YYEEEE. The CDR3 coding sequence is TGTGCCAGCAGCCCTGAAACAGGGTTTAATGAAAAACTGTTTTTT. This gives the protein CASSPETGFNEKLFF.

The DNA for the CDR3 is TGTGCCAGCAGCGCCCGAGGACGGGATTATAATTCACCCCTCCACTTT. Protein: CASSARGRDYNSPLHF. The J gene is TRBJ1-6, the V gene TRBV9; D unresolved. The CDR3 spans 16 residues. CDR1 and CDR2 from the germline V gene are SGDLS and YYNGEE. V lost 3 bases, J lost 4 bases, and 14 bases lay in between.

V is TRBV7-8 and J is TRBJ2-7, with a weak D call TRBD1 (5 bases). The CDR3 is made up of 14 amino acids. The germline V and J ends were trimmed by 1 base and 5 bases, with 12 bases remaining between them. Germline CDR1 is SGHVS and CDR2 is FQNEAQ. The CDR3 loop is CASSLGGSRDEQYF. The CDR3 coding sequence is TGTGCCAGCAGCTTAGGCGGCAGCAGGGACGAGCAGTACTTC.

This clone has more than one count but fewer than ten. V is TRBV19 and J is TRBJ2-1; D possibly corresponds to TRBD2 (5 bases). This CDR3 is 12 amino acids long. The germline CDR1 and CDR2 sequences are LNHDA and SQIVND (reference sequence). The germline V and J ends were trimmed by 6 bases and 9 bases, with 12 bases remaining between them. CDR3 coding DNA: TGTGCCAGTAGCCCTACCCGGGGTGAGCAGTTCTTC. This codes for CASSPTRGEQFF.

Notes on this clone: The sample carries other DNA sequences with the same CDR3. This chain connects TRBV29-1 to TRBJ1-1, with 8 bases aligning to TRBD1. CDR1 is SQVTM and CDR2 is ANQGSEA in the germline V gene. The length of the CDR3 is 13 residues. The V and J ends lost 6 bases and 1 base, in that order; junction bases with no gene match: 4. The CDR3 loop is CSVQGQGNTEAFF. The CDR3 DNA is TGCAGCGTCCAAGGACAGGGGAACACTGAAGCTTTCTTT.

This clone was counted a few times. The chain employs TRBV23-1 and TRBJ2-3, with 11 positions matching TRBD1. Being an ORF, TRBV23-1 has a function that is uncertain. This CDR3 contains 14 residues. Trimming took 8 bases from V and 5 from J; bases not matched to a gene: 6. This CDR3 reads CASVPGQGEDTQYF. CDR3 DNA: TGCGCCAGCGTCCCGGGACAGGGGGAAGATACGCAGTATTTT.

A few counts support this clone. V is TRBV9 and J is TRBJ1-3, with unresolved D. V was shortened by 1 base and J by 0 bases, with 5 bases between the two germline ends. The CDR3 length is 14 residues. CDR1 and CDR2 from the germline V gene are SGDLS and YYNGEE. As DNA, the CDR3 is TGTGCCAGCAGCGTAATGAGCTCTGGAAACACCATATATTTT. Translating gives CASSVMSSGNTIYF.

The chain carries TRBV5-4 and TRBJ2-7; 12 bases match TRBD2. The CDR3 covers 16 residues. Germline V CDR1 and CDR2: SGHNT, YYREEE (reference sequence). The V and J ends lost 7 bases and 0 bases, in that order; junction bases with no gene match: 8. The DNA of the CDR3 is TGTGCCAGCGAACCCGGGACTAGCGGGTCCTCCTACGAGCAGTACTTC. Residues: CASEPGTSGSSYEQYF. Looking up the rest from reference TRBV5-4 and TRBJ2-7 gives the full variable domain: ETGVTQSPTHLIKTRGQQVTLRCSSQSGHNTVSWYQQALGQGPQFIFQYYREEENGRGNFPPRFSGLQFPNYSSELNVNALELDDSALYLCASEPGTSGSSYEQYFGPGTRLTVT.

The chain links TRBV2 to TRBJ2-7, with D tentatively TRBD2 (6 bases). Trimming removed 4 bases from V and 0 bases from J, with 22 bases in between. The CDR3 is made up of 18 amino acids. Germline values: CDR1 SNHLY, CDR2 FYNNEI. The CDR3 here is CASSGGAGLRGSSYEQYF. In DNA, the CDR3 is TGTGCCAGCAGTGGCGGCGCAGGGCTGCGGGGTAGCTCCTACGAGCAGTACTTC.

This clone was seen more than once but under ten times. In DNA, the CDR3 is TGTGCCAGCAGCCTATACAGGGGGCGGGATGAGCAGTTCTTC. Protein sequence: CASSLYRGRDEQFF. The chain uses TRBV5-6 and TRBJ2-1; 9 bases align to TRBD1. Germline V CDR1 and CDR2: SGHDT, YYEEEE. The CDR3 spans 14 residues. With 4 bases clipped from V and 8 bases from J, the junction kept 7 bases outside the gene matches.

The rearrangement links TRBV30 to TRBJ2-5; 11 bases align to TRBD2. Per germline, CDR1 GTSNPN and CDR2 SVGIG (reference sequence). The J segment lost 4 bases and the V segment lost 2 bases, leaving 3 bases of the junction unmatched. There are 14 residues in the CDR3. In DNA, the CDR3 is TGTGCCTGGAGTTCGGGACTAGCGGTAGAGACCCAGTACTTC. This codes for CAWSSGLAVETQYF.